This entry lists 4 T cell receptor beta chains sequenced from one sample in a study of CD8 T cells in Susac syndrome. After extraction with the RNeasy kit, 0.5 to 1 ug of the RNA was reverse transcribed using random hexamers. MiXCR, run by TCRdb on the immunoSEQ multiplex PCR reads, gives a single entry per CDR3 protein. There are 140,000 or so distinct CDR3 sequences in the sample; roughly 94% occur only once, and nearly 0.085% lies in the top ten. Material for sequencing was CD4+ T cells from PBMCs. The receptors originated from a human donor in good health.

The chain recombines TRBV20-1 with TRBJ2-7; D call uncertain. The CDR3 is made up of 16 amino acids. Trimming took off 1 base at V and 3 bases at J, with 19 bases between the two ends. The germline V gene encodes CDR1 DFQATT and CDR2 SNEGSKA (reference sequence). CDR3 protein: CSARGPARPGGYEQYF. The DNA of the CDR3 is TGCAGTGCTAGAGGGCCCGCCCGACCAGGTGGCTACGAGCAGTACTTC.

V and J are TRBV20-1 and TRBJ1-2; D gene uncertain. CDR1 DFQATT and CDR2 SNEGSKA come from the germline V gene (reference sequence). This CDR3 comprises 14 residues. The V end was cut by 3 bases, the J end by 2 bases, with 13 bases between. In DNA, the CDR3 is TGCAGTGCTAGTCTCCCGGGTTTCAACTATGGCTACACCTTC. It codes for CSASLPGFNYGYTF.

This chain connects TRBV30 to TRBJ2-5; either TRBD1 or TRBD2 may supply D (5 bases each). Trimming removed 2 bases at V and 4 bases at J, with 17 bases between. Germline V gene sequence: CDR1 GTSNPN, CDR2 SVGIG (reference sequence). The CDR3 extends over 15 amino acids. CDR3 residues: CAWSNSGTVGETQYF. The CDR3 nucleotides read TGTGCCTGGAGTAATTCCGGGACGGTGGGAGAGACCCAGTACTTC.

CDR3 in amino acids: CATSRALGDPSDTQYF. In nucleotides, the CDR3 is TGTGCCACCAGCAGGGCCTTAGGGGACCCTTCAGATACGCAGTATTTT. The rearrangement joins TRBV15 to TRBJ2-3; the D call may be TRBD1 or TRBD2 (5 bases each). V was shortened by 3 bases and J by 4 bases, with 17 bases between the two germline ends. There are 16 residues in the CDR3. In germline, CDR1 is LNHNV, CDR2 YYDKDF (reference sequence).